This record looks at one T cell receptor (beta chain) sequence and its context. Its antigen is not known. The source of the sample is a study of cytomegalovirus exposure and HLA in healthy donors. Overall study context: About 85 million unique TCRs from HLA-typed donors were held in an early release of data.

The PCR contained 60 Vbeta and 13 Jbeta primers. Clones were sequenced by immunoSEQ multiplex PCR, and TCRdb holds only the in-frame ones, with some missing. The profile covers about 140,000 clones, with over 60% appearing a single time and approximately 1.8% taken by the ten largest. This CDR3 has 14 residues. Trimming took off 3 bases at V and 4 bases at J, with 12 bases between the two ends. Germline V gives CDR1 MGHRA, CDR2 YSYEKL. Notes on the study in general: Some V segments, TRBV6-2 and TRBV6-3 among them, were indistinguishable and were therefore excluded. Later work found most CMV-associated TCR beta chains apparently HLA-restricted. A list of about 180 TCR beta chains associated with cytomegalovirus was given.

J is TRBJ1-2 and V is TRBV4-1; a weak D match, TRBD1 (6 bases). The sample comprised PBMCs. The TCR sequence derives from a female donor in good health and CMV-seropositive. CDR3 nucleotides: TGCGCCAGCAGCCACCGGGACACCCCCTATGGCTACACCTTC. This encodes CASSHRDTPYGYTF.